The 8 T cell receptor beta chains below all came from one sample that was sequenced in a study of cytomegalovirus exposure and HLA in healthy donors. PCR was performed using 60 Vbeta and 13 Jbeta primers. Only in-frame clones appear in the TCRdb table, and some are missing; sequencing was by immunoSEQ multiplex PCR. Counted here are about 160,000 clones, around 72% occurring once; the ten biggest clones make up around 7%. Sequencing was performed on PBMCs. The receptors originated from a man aged 35 to 55 in good health and CMV-seropositive.

The CDR3 here is CASSPTQGTNYGYTF. The CDR3 coding sequence is TGTGCCAGCAGCCCGACACAGGGTACCAACTATGGCTACACCTTC. The chain combines TRBV7-2 with TRBJ1-2; D is perhaps TRBD1 (6 bases). The CDR3 contains 15 residues. In germline, CDR1 is SGHTA, CDR2 FQGNSA. V lost 5 bases, J lost 2 bases, and 15 bases lay in between.

The rearrangement joins TRBV11-2 to TRBJ2-7, with D possibly matching TRBD2 (6 bases). The CDR3 consists of 14 residues. Germline V lookup: CDR1 SGHAT, CDR2 FQNNGV. Between the trimmed V and J ends, which lost 5 bases and 5 bases, there was a span of 16 bases. The CDR3 loop is CASSLGRGRDEQYF. As DNA, the CDR3 is TGTGCCAGCAGCCTAGGTCGGGGGAGAGACGAGCAGTACTTC.

The chain employs TRBV6-6 and TRBJ1-2, with D maybe TRBD1 (5 bases). The V end was cut by 8 bases, the J end by 2 bases, with 12 bases between. In germline, CDR1 is MNHNY, CDR2 SVGAGI (reference sequence). The length of the CDR3 is 13 residues. The CDR3, as DNA: TGTGCCAGCGGGTCTAGACAGAACTATGGCTACACCTTC. Translation gives CASGSRQNYGYTF.

This chain connects TRBV15 to TRBJ2-2; tentative D call: TRBD2 (6 bases). CDR1 LNHNV and CDR2 YYDKDF come from the germline V gene (reference sequence). Trimming removed 1 base at V and 1 base at J, with 7 bases between. The CDR3 has 15 residues. DNA of the CDR3: TGTGCCACCAGCAGAGTCGGGGGGAACACCGGGGAGCTGTTTTTT. It specifies CATSRVGGNTGELFF.

This chain links TRBV5-1 with TRBJ2-3, with D tentatively TRBD2 (6 bases). The CDR3 sequence is 15 residues long. With 3 bases removed from V and 4 bases from J, the gap between germline ends came to 15 bases. Germline lookup yields CDR1 SGHRS and CDR2 YFSETQ. CDR3 in DNA: TGCGCCAGCAGCTCTGGGGGAGGCGGAGCAGATACGCAGTATTTT. Its translation is CASSSGGGGADTQYF.

This clone is medium-sized. This chain uses TRBV7-3 with TRBJ2-1, with 13 bases matching TRBD2. The germline V gene encodes CDR1 SGHTA and CDR2 FQGTGA. The CDR3 consists of 15 residues. V gave up 4 bases and J gave up 6 bases; unmatched junction bases: 3. Written as DNA, the CDR3 is TGTGCCAGCAGCTATACTAGCGGGGGGGCCAATGAGCAGTTCTTC. It is translated as CASSYTSGGANEQFF.

This clone showed up just a few times. V and J are TRBV7-2 and TRBJ2-3; D might be TRBD2 (6 bases). In germline, CDR1 is SGHTA, CDR2 FQGNSA. CDR3 size: 13 residues. V lost 3 bases to trimming and J lost 4 bases, with 8 bases between them. The CDR3 DNA reads as TGTGCCAGCAGCTTCGGAGGGGCAGATACGCAGTATTTT. This encodes CASSFGGADTQYF.

The chain carries TRBV5-1 and TRBJ2-3; 12 bases are a match to TRBD2. Per germline, CDR1 SGHRS and CDR2 YFSETQ. V was clipped by 4 bases and J by 2 bases; unmatched bases: 11. CDR3 length equals 18 residues. The CDR3 loop reads CASSELAGGSLYTDTQYF. CDR3 nucleotide sequence: TGCGCCAGCAGCGAACTAGCGGGGGGCTCGCTATACACAGATACGCAGTATTTT.